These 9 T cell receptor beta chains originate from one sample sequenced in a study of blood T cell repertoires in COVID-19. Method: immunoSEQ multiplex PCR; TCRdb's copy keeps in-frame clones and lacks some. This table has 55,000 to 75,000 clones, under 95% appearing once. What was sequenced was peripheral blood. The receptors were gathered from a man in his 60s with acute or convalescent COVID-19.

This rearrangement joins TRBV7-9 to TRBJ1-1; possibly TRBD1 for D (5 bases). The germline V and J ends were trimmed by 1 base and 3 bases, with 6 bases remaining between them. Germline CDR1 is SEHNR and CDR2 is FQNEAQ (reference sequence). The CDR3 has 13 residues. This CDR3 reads CASSLEQDTEAFF. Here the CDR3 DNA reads TGTGCCAGCAGCTTAGAACAGGACACTGAAGCTTTCTTT.

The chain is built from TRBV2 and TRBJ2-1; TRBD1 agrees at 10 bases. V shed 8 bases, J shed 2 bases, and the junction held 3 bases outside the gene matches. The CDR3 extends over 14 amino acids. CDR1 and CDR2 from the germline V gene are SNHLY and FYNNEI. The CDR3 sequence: CASGGQGTYNEQFF. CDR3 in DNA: TGTGCCAGCGGGGGACAGGGGACCTACAATGAGCAGTTCTTC.

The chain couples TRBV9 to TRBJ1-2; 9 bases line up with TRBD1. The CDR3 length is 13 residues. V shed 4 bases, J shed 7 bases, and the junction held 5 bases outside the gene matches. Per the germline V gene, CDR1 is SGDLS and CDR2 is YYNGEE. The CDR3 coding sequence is TGTGCCAGCAGCAGGGACAGGGAAGTTGGCTACACCTTC. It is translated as CASSRDREVGYTF. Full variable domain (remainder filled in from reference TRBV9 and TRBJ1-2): DSGVTQTPKHLITATGQRVTLRCSPRSGDLSVYWYQQSLDQGLQFLIQYYNGEERAKGNILERFSAQQFPDLHSELNLSSLELGDSALYFCASSRDREVGYTFGSGTRLTVV.

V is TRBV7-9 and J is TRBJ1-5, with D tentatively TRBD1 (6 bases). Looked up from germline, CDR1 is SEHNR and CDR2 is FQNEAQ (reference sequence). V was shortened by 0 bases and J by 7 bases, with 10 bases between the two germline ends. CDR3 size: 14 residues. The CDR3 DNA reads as TGTGCCAGCAGCTTAGCCACAGGGAACCAGCCCCAGCATTTT. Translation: CASSLATGNQPQHF.

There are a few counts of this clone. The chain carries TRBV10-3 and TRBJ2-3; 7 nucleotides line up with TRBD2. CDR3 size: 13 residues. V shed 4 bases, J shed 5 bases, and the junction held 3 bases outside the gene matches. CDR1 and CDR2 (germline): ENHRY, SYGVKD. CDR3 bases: TGTGCCATCAGTGCCCGGGGGGAAGATACGCAGTATTTT. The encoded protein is CAISARGEDTQYF.

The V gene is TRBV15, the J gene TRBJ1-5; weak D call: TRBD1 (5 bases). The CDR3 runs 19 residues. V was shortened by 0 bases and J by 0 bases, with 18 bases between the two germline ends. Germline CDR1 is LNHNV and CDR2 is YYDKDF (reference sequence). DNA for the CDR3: TGTGCCACCAGCAGAGAACTAAGGGGCAGGACCTCTAGCAATCAGCCCCAGCATTTT. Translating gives CATSRELRGRTSSNQPQHF.

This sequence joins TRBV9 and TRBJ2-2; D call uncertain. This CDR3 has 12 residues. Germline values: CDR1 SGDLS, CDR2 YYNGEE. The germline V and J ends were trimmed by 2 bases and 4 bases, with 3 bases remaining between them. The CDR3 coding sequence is TGTGCCAGCAGCGTCGGCACCGGGGAGCTGTTTTTT. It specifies CASSVGTGELFF.

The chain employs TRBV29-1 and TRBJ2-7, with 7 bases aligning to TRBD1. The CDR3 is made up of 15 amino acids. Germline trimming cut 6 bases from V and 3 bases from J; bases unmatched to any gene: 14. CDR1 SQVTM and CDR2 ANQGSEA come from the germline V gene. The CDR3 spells CSVDEQGPSGYEQYF. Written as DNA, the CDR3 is TGCAGCGTGGATGAACAGGGGCCCTCGGGCTACGAGCAGTACTTC.

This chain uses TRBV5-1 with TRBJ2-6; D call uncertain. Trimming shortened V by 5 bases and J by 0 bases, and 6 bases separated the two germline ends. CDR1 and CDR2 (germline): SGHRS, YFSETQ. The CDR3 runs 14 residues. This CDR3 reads CASSGGSGANVLTF. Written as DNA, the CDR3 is TGCGCCAGCAGTGGCGGCTCTGGGGCCAACGTCCTGACTTTC.